This T cell receptor (beta chain) was recorded in a study of PD-L1 blockade in urothelial cancer. The assay was immunoSEQ multiplex PCR, and TCRdb's table has in-frame clones only and misses some. Among 40,000 to 45,000 clones, roughly four fifths were seen once, and the ten largest hold under 4%. The CDR3 covers 15 residues. With 3 bases clipped from V and 5 bases from J, the junction kept 5 bases outside the gene matches. Germline CDR1 and CDR2: LNHNV and YYDKDF (reference sequence). The TCR sequence derives from a man in his 70s with urothelial cancer. This specimen consisted of PBMCs, obtained around atezolizumab (anti-PD-L1) treatment. This chain uses TRBV15 with TRBJ2-2; 8 nucleotides agree with TRBD1. The CDR3 here is CATSRDRASTGELFF. CDR3 nucleotide sequence: TGTGCCACCAGCAGGGACAGGGCGTCGACCGGGGAGCTGTTTTTT. The full variable domain, in which reference TRBV15 and TRBJ2-2 provide the parts outside the CDR3, is DAMVIQNPRYQVTQFGKPVTLSCSQTLNHNVMYWYQQKSSQAPKLLFHYYDKDFNNEADTPDNFQSRRPNTSFCFLDIRSPGLGDTAMYLCATSRDRASTGELFFGEGSRLTVL.